This T cell receptor (beta chain) was sequenced for a study of identical twins. Study-level results: Out-of-frame alpha sequences common to twins exhibited a surplus of low generation probability. Clonotypes of the beta chain that were abundant in cord blood carried fewer insertions (memory repertoires showed none). Not following the same donors, the study drew its conclusions from cross-sectional statistical analysis.

TCRdb itself ran the 5' RACE reads through MiXCR, one entry per CDR3 protein. The top ten clones hold under 7% of a sample with about 220,000 distinct CDR3 sequences, 7.5% of them seen once. The sample holds a few counts of this clonotype. Its antigen is unknown. With 1 base clipped from V and 1 base from J, the junction kept 8 bases outside the gene matches. Germline values: CDR1 LGHNA, CDR2 YNFKEQ. CDR3 length: 17 residues. The same data also contributed to another study, on yellow fever vaccine responses in identical twins. This second report adds: Twins' vaccine T cell response reportedly seemed partly convergent, partly personalized.

The genes are TRBV4-2 and TRBJ2-3; 7 positions match TRBD2. The sequencing input was CD8+ T cells sorted from blood. The TCR sequence derives from a woman under 30 in good health. The CDR3 loop reads CASSQGGSGTGTDTQYF. The DNA of the CDR3 is TGTGCCAGCAGCCAAGGGGGGAGCGGGACGGGCACAGATACGCAGTATTTT.